This T cell receptor (beta chain) comes out of a study of T cells in Graves' hyperthyroidism and ophthalmopathy. Study-level results: Most expanded thyroid clonotypes above 0.001 also appeared in blood.

RNA transcripts gave rise to amplified TCR beta CDR3 regions. HTBI primers were employed in a first-round RT-PCR of the TCR CDR3. Using its own MiXCR run on the multiplex PCR reads, TCRdb lists one record per CDR3 protein. This sample has about 740,000 distinct CDR3 sequences, with approximately 15% found just once. This clonotype was found many times. Its target is unknown. V trimming: 5 bases; J trimming: 6 bases; junction bases outside the gene matches: 12. Germline-derived CDR1 and CDR2 are DFQATT and SNEGSKA (reference sequence). The CDR3 sequence is 16 residues long. Diagnoses were made from clinical symptoms, serum measures (thyroxine and TRAb), thyroid ultrasound and orbital computed tomography. The PBMCs studied were ones that came from about 10 ml fresh peripheral blood.

The TCR sequence derives from a woman younger than 35 with Graves' hyperthyroidism. Source material: blood. The chain joins TRBV20-1 to TRBJ2-1; 11 bases agree with TRBD2. This CDR3 is CSADVVAGGPINEQFF. DNA of the CDR3: TGCAGTGCTGATGTCGTAGCGGGAGGGCCTATCAATGAGCAGTTCTTC.